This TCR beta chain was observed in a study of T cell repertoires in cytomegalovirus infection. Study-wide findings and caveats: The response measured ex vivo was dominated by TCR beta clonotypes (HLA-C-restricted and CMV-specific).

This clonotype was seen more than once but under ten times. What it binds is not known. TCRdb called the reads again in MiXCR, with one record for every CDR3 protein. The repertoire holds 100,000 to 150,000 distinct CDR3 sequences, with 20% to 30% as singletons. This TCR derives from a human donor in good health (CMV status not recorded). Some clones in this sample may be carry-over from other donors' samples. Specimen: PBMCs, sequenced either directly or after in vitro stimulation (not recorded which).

Here the CDR3 DNA reads TGTGCCAGCAGCTCCGAGACTAGCGGGAGGGACACCACACCCCACCAAGAAGAGACCCAGTACTTC. This sequence encodes CASSSETSGRDTTPHQEETQYF. The chain couples TRBV11-2 to TRBJ2-5, with 14 positions matching TRBD2. After removal of 4 bases from V and 3 bases from J, the junction contained 22 bases not matched to a gene. CDR3 length: 22 amino acids. Germline V gene lookup returns CDR1 SGHAT and CDR2 FQNNGV.